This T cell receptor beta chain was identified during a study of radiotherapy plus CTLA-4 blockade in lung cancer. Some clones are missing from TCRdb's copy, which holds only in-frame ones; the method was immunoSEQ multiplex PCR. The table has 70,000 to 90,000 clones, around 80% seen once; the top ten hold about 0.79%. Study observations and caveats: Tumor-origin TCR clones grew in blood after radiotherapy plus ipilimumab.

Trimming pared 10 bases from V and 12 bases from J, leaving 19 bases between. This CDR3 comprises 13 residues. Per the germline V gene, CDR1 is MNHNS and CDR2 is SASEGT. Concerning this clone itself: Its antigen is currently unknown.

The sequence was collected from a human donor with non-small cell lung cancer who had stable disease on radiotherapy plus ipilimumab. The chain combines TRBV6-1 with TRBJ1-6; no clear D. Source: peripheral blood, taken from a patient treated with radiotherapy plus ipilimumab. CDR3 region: CATGKGIVQPLHF. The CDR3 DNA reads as TGTGCCACCGGGAAGGGCATAGTACAACCCCTCCACTTT.